This TCR beta chain was identified during a study of persistence of HIV-infected CD4 T cells (dated by TCRdb to the early 2020s). About the study as a whole: The median time participants had been on suppressive ART was 8 years. Apart from a couple of participants who underwent leukapheresis at a single time point, peripheral blood samples of up to about 180 mL were collected from participants at multiple time points. Anti-CD3/anti-CD28 stimulation activated a higher proportion of cells, with a lower memory fraction, than antigen stimulation. CMV- and HIV-1 Gag-responding CD4+ T cells were isolated from ART-treated individuals so that antigen-driven clonal expansion of HIV-1-infected cells could be examined. The clonality of all cells in each sorted population was measured by TCRbeta sequencing, and the clonality of infected cells was measured by proviral sequencing. In the cross-participant TCR cluster analysis, fewer than ten participants were included for CMV and more than five participants were included for Gag. Study-wide findings and limitations: TCRbeta richness in CMV- and Gag-responding cells was significantly lower than in anti-CD3/anti-CD28-responding cells; CMV-responding cells had higher oligoclonality than CD3/CD28-stimulated and Gag-responding cells. A correlation was observed between TCR oligoclonality and proviral oligoclonality within the same sorted populations. Antigen-responding cells were enriched for expanded CDR3beta sequences that were degenerate, which suggests that CD4+ responses to CMV and Gag underwent convergent selection. Because the TCR analyses were done in bulk, restricting them to just the rare CMV-responding cells that actually carried HIV-1 proviruses was not possible. Only a small number of individuals took part in the study, and the range of antigens tested was limited.

Details on this clone: Its antigen is currently not known. Within one base of it there is no much larger clone, and no base qualities were kept.

The sample's treatment or condition, from its label and the paper: suppressive antiretroviral therapy. Cells were stimulated with anti-CD3/anti-CD28 magnetic beads as a nonspecific positive control representing the CD4+ T cell repertoire. Responding CD4+ T cells were sorted by upregulation of both CD40 ligand and CD69. Participants were HIV-1-infected adults who started suppressive ART during chronic infection. For at least 4 years, participants had undetectable plasma HIV-1 RNA, below 50 copies/mL. To be included, a participant needed positive CMV serology and a CD4+ T cell count above 400 cells/uL. Before stimulation, PBMCs were isolated using density centrifugation and then depleted of CD8+ T cells. Stimulation of CD8-depleted PBMCs was carried out for about 20 hours with anti-CD28/CD49d costimulation, CD40-blocking antibody and enfuvirtide, to prevent new infections. Sorting was done on either a Beckman Coulter MoFlo Legacy or an XDP sorter, and propidium iodide was used to exclude dead cells. For samples with more than one million cells, genomic DNA was extracted with the QIAamp DNA Mini Kit, and for all other samples the Quick-DNA Microprep Kit was used.

TCRbeta repertoires were sequenced from genomic DNA with the immunoSEQ hsTCRB assay version 4 in survey mode. Genomic DNA was diluted to about 9.9 ng/uL, and up to roughly 1 ug per sample was used for TCRbeta sequencing. The study's processing was this. Analysis of the TCRbeta data was done in ImmunoSeq Analyzer 3.0, and diversity was computed on productive nucleotide rearrangements. Using the Immunarch R package, the improved Chao index served to estimate lower-bound TCR diversity and the Gini coefficient served to estimate clonality. Different nucleotide rearrangements encoding the same CDR3beta amino acid sequence were treated as distinct clonotypes. TCRbeta sequences significantly enriched in antigen-responding cells relative to anti-CD3/anti-CD28-activated cells were identified by differential abundance analysis. Using predicted peptide-MHC specificity as the basis, GLIPH2 grouped TCRs into clusters, both for each participant individually and for the merged data sets that combined participants. The table was pulled from immuneACCESS by TCRdb, which kept in-frame rearrangements only. Such tables lose some clones; where checked, under half of the loss comes from unresolved V genes, and the rest has no known cause. V and J calls and clone size are those listed in that table; D and trimming were worked out from the DNA. The sample yields about 43,000 clones; 70% to 90% were counted once. The ten largest clones capture approximately 1% of the sample.

Sequencing was performed on CD4+ T cells sorted from PBMCs after roughly 20-hour stimulation, taken from a patient who received antiretroviral therapy. The cell subset or site label for this specimen denotes: CD40L+CD69+ CD4 T cells responding to anti-CD3/anti-CD28 beads, representing the overall repertoire. The source is an adult man with HIV who was CMV-seropositive.

The CDR3: CASSIGTANNSPLHF. The DNA sequence reads TGTGCCAGTAGTATCGGGACAGCTAATAATTCACCCCTCCACTTT. Rearrangement joined TRBV19 to TRBJ1-6; 7 nucleotides in the junction match TRBD1. The germline V gene (reference sequence) gives CDR1 as LNHDA and CDR2 as SQIVND. V loses 3 bases at its end and J loses 5 bases; junction bases beyond the gene matches: 4. Including cysteine and phenylalanine, the CDR3 has 15 amino acids. Kept here is only the CDR3 DNA, which spans 45 bases and is read in frame from base 1.